This T cell receptor beta chain originates from a study of monozygotic twins with inflammatory bowel disease. This CDR3 has 15 residues. Nested PCRs of around 15 and 10 cycles, two in total, were run on TCRalpha and TCRbeta cDNA. TCRdb re-called the 5' RACE reads, yielding one record per CDR3 amino acid sequence without DNA. The sample totals 150,000 to 200,000 distinct CDR3 sequences. Overall study findings and caveats: No one strong IBD-associated signal or clonotype was supported.

Details on this clonotype: Its antigen is not known.

The sequence was collected from a human donor with ulcerative colitis or Crohn's disease, or a healthy co-twin of an affected twin (not recorded which). The J gene is TRBJ2-1, the V gene TRBV12-3 or TRBV12-4; lacking DNA, the TRBD1 call made by TCRdb goes unchecked. The sample comprised blood. The CDR3 reads CASVGGRGSYNEQFF.